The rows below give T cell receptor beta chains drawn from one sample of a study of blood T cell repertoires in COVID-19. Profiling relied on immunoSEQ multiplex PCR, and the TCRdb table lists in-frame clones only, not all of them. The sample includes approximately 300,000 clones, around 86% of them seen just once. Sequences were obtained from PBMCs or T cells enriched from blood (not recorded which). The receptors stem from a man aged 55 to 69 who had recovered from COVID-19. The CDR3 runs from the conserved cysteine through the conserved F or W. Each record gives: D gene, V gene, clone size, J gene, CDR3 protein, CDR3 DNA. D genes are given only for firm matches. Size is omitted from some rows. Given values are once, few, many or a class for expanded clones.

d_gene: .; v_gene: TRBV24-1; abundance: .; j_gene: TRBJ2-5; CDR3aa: CATSRQSQETQYF; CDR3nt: TGTGCCACCAGTAGACAGTCACAAGAGACCCAGTACTTC
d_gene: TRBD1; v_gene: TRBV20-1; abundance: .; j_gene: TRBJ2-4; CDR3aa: CSASRQGGFGNIQYF; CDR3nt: TGCAGTGCTAGTCGACAGGGGGGTTTCGGAAACATTCAGTACTTC
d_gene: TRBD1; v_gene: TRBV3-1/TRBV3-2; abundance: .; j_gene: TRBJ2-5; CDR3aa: CASSPTGGYETQYF; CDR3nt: TGTGCCAGCAGCCCCACAGGGGGTTATGAGACCCAGTACTTC
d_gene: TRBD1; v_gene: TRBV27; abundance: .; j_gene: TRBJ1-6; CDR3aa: CASSLNPGQGRPLHF; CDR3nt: TGTGCCAGCAGTCTAAACCCGGGACAGGGAAGGCCCCTCCACTTT
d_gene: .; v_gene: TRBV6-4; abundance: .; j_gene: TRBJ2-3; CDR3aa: CASSEGGASTDTQYF; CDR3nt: TGTGCCAGCAGTGAAGGGGGTGCAAGCACAGATACGCAGTATTTT
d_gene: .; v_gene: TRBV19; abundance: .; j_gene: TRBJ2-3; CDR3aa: CASTPAGTLTDTQYF; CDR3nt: TGTGCCAGTACCCCGGCCGGGACACTCACAGATACGCAGTATTTT
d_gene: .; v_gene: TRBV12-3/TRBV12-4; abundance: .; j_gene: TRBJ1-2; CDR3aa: CASSLGGGYTF; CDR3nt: TGTGCCAGCAGTCTGGGGGGTGGCTACACCTTC
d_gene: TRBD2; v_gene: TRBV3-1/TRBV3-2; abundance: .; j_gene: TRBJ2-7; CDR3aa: CASSQILAGSYEQYF; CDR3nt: TGTGCCAGCAGCCAAATCCTAGCGGGATCCTACGAGCAGTACTTC
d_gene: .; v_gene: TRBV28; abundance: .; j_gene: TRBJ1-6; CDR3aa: CASSSHRDNSPLHF; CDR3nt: TGTGCCAGCAGTTCACACAGGGATAATTCACCCCTCCACTTT
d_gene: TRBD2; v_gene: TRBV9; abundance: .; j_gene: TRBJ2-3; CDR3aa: CASSAGLVTDTQYF; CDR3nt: TGTGCCAGCAGCGCGGGACTAGTGACAGATACGCAGTATTTT
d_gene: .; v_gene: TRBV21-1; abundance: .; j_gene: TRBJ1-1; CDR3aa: CASSKTGTGGEPEAFF; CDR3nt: TGTGCCAGCAGCAAAACGGGGACAGGGGGCGAGCCTGAAGCTTTCTTT
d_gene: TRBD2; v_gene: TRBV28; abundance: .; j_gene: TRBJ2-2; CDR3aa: CASSLTGTSNTGELFF; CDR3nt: TGTGCCAGCAGTTTGACCGGGACTAGCAACACCGGGGAGCTGTTTTTT
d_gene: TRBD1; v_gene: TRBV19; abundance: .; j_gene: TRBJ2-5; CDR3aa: CASSPWDRVQETQYF; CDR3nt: TGTGCCAGTAGTCCCTGGGACAGAGTCCAAGAGACCCAGTACTTC
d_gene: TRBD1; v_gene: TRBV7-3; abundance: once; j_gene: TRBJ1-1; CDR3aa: CASSPDRVGTEAFF; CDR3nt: TGTGCCAGCAGCCCGGACAGGGTGGGCACTGAAGCTTTCTTT
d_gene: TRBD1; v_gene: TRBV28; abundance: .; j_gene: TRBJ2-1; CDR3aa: CASSLGTGGNEQFF; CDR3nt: TGTGCCAGCAGTTTGGGGACAGGGGGCAATGAGCAGTTCTTC
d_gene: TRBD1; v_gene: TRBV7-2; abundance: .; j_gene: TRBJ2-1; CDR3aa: CASSLMGWTGMGNEQFF; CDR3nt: TGTGCCAGCAGCTTAATGGGGTGGACAGGGATGGGCAATGAGCAGTTCTTC
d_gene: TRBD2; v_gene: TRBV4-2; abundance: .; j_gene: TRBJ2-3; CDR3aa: CASSLSPASGMADTQYF; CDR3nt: TGTGCCAGCAGCCTCTCGCCGGCTAGCGGGATGGCAGATACGCAGTATTTT
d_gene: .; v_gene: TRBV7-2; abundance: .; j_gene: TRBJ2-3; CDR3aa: CASSRNRGRDTDTQYF; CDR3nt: TGTGCCAGCAGCAGGAATAGGGGCAGGGACACAGATACGCAGTATTTT
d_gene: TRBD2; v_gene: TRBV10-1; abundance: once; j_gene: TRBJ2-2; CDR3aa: CASSDAGGLNTGELFF; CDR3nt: TGCGCCAGCAGTGATGCGGGGGGCCTGAACACCGGGGAGCTGTTTTTT
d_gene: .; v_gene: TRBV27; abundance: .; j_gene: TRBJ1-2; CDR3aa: CASSLWLGRGTGYTF; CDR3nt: TGTGCCAGCAGTTTATGGTTAGGAAGGGGTACTGGCTACACCTTC
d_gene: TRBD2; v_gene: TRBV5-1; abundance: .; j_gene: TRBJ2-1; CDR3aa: CASSPPGLAGYNEQFF; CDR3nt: TGCGCCAGCAGCCCTCCGGGACTAGCGGGCTATAATGAGCAGTTCTTC
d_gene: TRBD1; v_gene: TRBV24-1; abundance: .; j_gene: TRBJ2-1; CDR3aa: CATSPSDRGLVQFF; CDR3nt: TGTGCCACCAGTCCCTCCGACAGGGGCCTAGTGCAGTTCTTC
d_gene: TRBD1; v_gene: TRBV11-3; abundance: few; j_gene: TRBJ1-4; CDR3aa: CASSLGTGSEKLFF; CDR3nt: TGTGCCAGCAGCCTCGGGACAGGGTCTGAAAAACTGTTTTTT
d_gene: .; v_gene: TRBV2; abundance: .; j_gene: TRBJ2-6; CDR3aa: CASSPQGGGANVLTF; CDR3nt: TGTGCCAGCAGTCCGCAGGGTGGTGGGGCCAACGTCCTGACTTTC
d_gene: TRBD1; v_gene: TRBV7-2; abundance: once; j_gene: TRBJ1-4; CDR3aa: CASSPRQGRGEKLFF; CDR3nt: TGTGCCAGCAGCCCTCGACAGGGGCGCGGCGAAAAACTGTTTTTT
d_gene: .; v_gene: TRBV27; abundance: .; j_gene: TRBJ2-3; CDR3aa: CASSLRGARLLTDTQYF; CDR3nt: TGTGCCAGCAGTTTAAGGGGCGCGAGACTCCTCACAGATACGCAGTATTTT
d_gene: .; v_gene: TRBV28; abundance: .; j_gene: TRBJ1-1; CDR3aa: CASSEWNTEAFF; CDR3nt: TGTGCCAGCAGCGAGTGGAACACTGAAGCTTTCTTT
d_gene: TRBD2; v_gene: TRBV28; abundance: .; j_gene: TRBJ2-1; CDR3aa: CASSQPPLAGGDNEQFF; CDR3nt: TGTGCCAGCAGCCAACCCCCACTAGCGGGAGGCGACAATGAGCAGTTCTTC
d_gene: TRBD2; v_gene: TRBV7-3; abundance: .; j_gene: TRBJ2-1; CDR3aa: CASSSRVGTSGSNEQFF; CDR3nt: TGTGCCAGCAGCTCCCGAGTGGGGACTAGCGGGAGCAATGAGCAGTTCTTC
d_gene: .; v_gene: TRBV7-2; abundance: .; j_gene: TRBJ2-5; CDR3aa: CASSLVQGLGETQYF; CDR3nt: TGTGCCAGCAGCTTAGTTCAGGGTCTCGGAGAGACCCAGTACTTC
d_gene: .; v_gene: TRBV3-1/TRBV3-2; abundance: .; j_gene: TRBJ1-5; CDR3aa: CASSPPGNQPQHF; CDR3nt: TGTGCCAGCAGCCCCCCGGGGAATCAGCCCCAGCATTTT
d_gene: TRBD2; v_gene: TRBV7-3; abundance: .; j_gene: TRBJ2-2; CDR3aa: CASSRQPSGSSTGELFF; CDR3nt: TGTGCCAGCAGCCGCCAACCTAGCGGGAGTAGCACCGGGGAGCTGTTTTTT
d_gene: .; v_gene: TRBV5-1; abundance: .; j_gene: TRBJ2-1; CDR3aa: CASSLVSWEFDEQFF; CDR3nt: TGCGCCAGCAGCTTGGTGTCTTGGGAGTTCGATGAGCAGTTCTTC
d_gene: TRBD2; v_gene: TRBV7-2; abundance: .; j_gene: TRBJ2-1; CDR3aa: CASSLMSGSSYNEQFF; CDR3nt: TGTGCCAGCAGCTTAATGAGCGGGAGCTCCTACAATGAGCAGTTCTTC
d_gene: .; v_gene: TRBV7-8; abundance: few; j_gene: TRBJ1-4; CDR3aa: CASSLARRATNEKLFF; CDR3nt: TGTGCCAGCAGCTTAGCCCGACGGGCAACTAATGAAAAACTGTTTTTT
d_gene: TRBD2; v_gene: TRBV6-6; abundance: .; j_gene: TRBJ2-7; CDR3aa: CASRGLAGSKEQYF; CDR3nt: TGTGCCAGCAGAGGACTAGCGGGAAGTAAAGAGCAGTACTTC
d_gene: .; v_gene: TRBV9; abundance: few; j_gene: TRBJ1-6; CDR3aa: CASSAGHYYNSPLHF; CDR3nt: TGTGCCAGCAGCGCGGGACACTACTATAATTCACCCCTCCACTTT
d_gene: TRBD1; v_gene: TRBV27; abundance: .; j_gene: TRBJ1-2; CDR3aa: CASSYLGSTRGSNYGYTF; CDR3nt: TGTGCCAGCAGTTACCTGGGGTCAACCAGGGGGTCGAACTATGGCTACACCTTC
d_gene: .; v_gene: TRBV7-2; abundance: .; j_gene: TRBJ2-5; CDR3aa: CASSIGLSMYQETQYF; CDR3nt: TGTGCCAGCAGCATTGGACTTTCTATGTACCAAGAGACCCAGTACTTC
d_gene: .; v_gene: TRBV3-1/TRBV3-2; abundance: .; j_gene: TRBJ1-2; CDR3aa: CASSQDGRPLGYTF; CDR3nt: TGTGCCAGCAGCCAAGATGGCAGGCCTTTGGGCTACACCTTC
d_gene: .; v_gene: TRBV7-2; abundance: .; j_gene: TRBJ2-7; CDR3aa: CASSSTAGIGEYF; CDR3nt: TGTGCCAGCAGCTCAACAGCCGGGATCGGAGAGTACTTC
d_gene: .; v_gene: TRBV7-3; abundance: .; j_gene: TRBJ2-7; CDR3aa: CASSPGRVGTYEQYF; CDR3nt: TGTGCCAGCAGCCCGGGAAGGGTGGGAACCTACGAGCAGTACTTC
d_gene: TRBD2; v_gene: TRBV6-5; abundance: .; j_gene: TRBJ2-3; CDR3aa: CASQIAGGGTDTQYF; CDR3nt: TGTGCCAGCCAGATAGCGGGAGGGGGAACAGATACGCAGTATTTT
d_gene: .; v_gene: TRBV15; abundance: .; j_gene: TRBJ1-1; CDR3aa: CATSREAGLNTEAFF; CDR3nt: TGTGCCACCAGCAGAGAAGCGGGGTTGAACACTGAAGCTTTCTTT
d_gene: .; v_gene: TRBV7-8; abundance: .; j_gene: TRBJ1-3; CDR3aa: CASSLAGGAISGNTIYF; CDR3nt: TGTGCCAGCAGCTTAGCTGGTGGGGCCATCTCTGGAAACACCATATATTTT
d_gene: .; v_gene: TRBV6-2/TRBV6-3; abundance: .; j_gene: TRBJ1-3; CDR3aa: CASSDGTTGNTIYF; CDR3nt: TGTGCCAGCAGCGACGGGACAACTGGAAACACCATATATTTT
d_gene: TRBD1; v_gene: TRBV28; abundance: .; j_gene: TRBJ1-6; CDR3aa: CASSLSARGISPLHF; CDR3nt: TGTGCCAGCAGTTTATCTGCCAGGGGGATTTCACCCCTCCACTTT
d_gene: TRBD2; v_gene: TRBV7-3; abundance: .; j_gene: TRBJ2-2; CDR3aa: CASSPGLDTGELFF; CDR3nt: TGTGCCAGCAGCCCGGGACTAGACACCGGGGAGCTGTTTTTT